This TCR beta chain was sequenced in a study of blood T cell repertoires in COVID-19. Study-level information: The United States, Italy and Spain supplied acute and convalescent COVID-19 samples. Nucleic acid was either cDNA or gDNA, and it came from T cells, B-cell-depleted T cells, or PBMCs.

CDR3 length: 15 residues. Trimming stripped 1 base from V and 4 bases from J, with 13 bases between. Original data processing: Amplification of reference gene primers provided the estimated nucleated cell counts. The data were produced by immunoSEQ multiplex PCR, yet TCRdb's version contains in-frame clones alone and is incomplete. V, J and clone size were drawn from that table, and D and trimming were deduced from the DNA. The table lists around 500,000 clones, 80% to 90% of them singletons. The material sequenced was peripheral blood. This receptor was identified in a human donor in a cohort sampled during active COVID-19. V usage is TRBV23-1 and J usage is TRBJ1-2; D is possibly TRBD1 (6 bases). TRBV23-1 is known as an ORF, though its function is uncertain. DNA for the CDR3: TGCGCCAGCAGTCAATTCATTTCGGACAGCTATGGCTACACCTTC. It specifies CASSQFISDSYGYTF.